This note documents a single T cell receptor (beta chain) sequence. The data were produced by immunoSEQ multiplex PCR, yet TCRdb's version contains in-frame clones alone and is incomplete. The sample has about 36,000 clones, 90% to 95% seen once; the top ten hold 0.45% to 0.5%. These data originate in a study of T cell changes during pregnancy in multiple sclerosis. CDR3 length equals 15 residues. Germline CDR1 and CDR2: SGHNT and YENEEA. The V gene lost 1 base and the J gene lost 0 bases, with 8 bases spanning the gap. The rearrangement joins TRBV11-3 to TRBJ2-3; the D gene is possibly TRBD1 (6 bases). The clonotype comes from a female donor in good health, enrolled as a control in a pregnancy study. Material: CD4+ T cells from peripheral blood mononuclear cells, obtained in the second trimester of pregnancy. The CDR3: CASSLGQESTDTQYF. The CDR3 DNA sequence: TGTGCCAGCAGCTTAGGACAGGAAAGCACAGATACGCAGTATTTT.